This T cell receptor (beta chain) is from a study of T cells in Graves' hyperthyroidism and ophthalmopathy. Amplified TCR beta CDR3 regions derived from RNA transcripts. A first-round RT-PCR of the TCR CDR3 used the HTBI primer set. TCRdb processed the multiplex PCR reads anew with MiXCR; each CDR3 protein has one entry. The table lists 600,000 to 700,000 distinct CDR3 sequences, just under 45% of them singletons. This TCR came from an adult man with Graves' disease, either hyperthyroidism or ophthalmopathy (not recorded which). The source material was peripheral blood or thyroid tissue (not recorded which).

The CDR3 DNA reads TGTGCCATCAGTGAGGGACACCCTCTCTATGGCTACACCTTC. Translation: CAISEGHPLYGYTF. V and J are TRBV10-3 and TRBJ1-2, with D tentatively TRBD1 (5 bases). Deletions cut 2 bases from V and 4 bases from J, with 11 bases between. The CDR3 covers 14 residues. Per the germline V gene, CDR1 is ENHRY and CDR2 is SYGVKD.